This is a list of T cell receptor beta chains from one sample in a study of early T cells in non-severe SARS-CoV-2 infection. TCRdb re-analysed the 5' RACE reads in MiXCR, keeping a single row per CDR3 protein. This table has 100,000 or so distinct CDR3 sequences, under 15% appearing once. Sequenced sample: whole blood. These receptors all stem from an adult who was a healthcare worker with PCR-confirmed SARS-CoV-2 infection or an uninfected control (not recorded which). Each CDR3 is given with its conserved first and last residue. The D gene is left open where the match is weak. The size entry is marked missing in some rows and otherwise reads once, few, many or a size class.

V gene	CDR3 length	clone size	J gene	D gene	CDR3 protein	CDR3 DNA
TRBV7-2	13	many	TRBJ2-7	-	CASSSRASYEQYF	TGTGCCAGCAGCTCGCGGGCCTCCTACGAGCAGTACTTC
TRBV20-1	12	-	TRBJ1-4	-	CSARWDAEKLFF	TGCAGTGCTAGGTGGGATGCTGAAAAACTGTTTTTT
TRBV20-1	12	many	TRBJ1-4	TRBD1	CSAGQGAGKLFF	TGCAGTGCTGGACAGGGGGCCGGAAAACTGTTTTTT
TRBV2	15	many	TRBJ2-1	-	CASSGLAGTMDEQFF	TGTGCCAGCAGTGGTTTGGCGGGAACGATGGATGAGCAGTTCTTC
TRBV25-1	14	-	TRBJ2-7	-	CASSEFGASYEQYF	TGTGCCAGCAGTGAATTTGGCGCCTCCTACGAGCAGTACTTC
TRBV27	16	many	TRBJ2-1	TRBD2	CASSTRSSGNYNEQFF	TGTGCCAGCAGTACTCGCTCTAGCGGGAATTACAATGAGCAGTTCTTC
TRBV20-1	13	many	TRBJ2-7	-	CSARAALPEEQYF	TGCAGTGCTAGAGCGGCCCTCCCGGAGGAGCAGTACTTC
TRBV5-1	14	few	TRBJ2-5	-	CASRKSSEQETQYF	TGCGCCAGCAGGAAGAGTTCAGAGCAAGAGACCCAGTACTTC
TRBV5-5	14	few	TRBJ1-5	-	CASSLLGSNQPQHF	TGTGCCAGCAGCTTGTTGGGGAGCAATCAGCCCCAGCATTTT
TRBV24-1	17	-	TRBJ2-2	TRBD2	CATSDSGLAGVTGELFF	TGTGCCACCAGTGACAGTGGACTAGCGGGAGTCACCGGGGAGCTGTTTTTT
TRBV28	16	many	TRBJ2-7	-	CASRPQGSGLTHGQYF	TGTGCCAGCAGACCCCAGGGGAGCGGCCTTACCCACGGGCAGTACTTC
TRBV7-2	14	-	TRBJ2-4	-	CASSLAGAKNIQYF	TGTGCCAGCAGCTTAGCGGGAGCCAAAAACATTCAGTACTTC
TRBV12-3/TRBV12-4	14	many	TRBJ1-4	-	CASSPRAGEEKLFF	TGTGCCAGCAGTCCTCGGGCGGGGGAGGAAAAACTGTTTTTT
TRBV5-1	17	few	TRBJ2-1	TRBD1	CASSFYPGQGKLYEQFF	TGCGCCAGCAGCTTCTATCCCGGACAGGGGAAACTCTATGAGCAGTTCTTC
TRBV20-1	15	many	TRBJ2-1	TRBD1	CSALPGTGRHNEQFF	TGCAGTGCCTTACCTGGGACAGGGAGACACAATGAGCAGTTCTTC